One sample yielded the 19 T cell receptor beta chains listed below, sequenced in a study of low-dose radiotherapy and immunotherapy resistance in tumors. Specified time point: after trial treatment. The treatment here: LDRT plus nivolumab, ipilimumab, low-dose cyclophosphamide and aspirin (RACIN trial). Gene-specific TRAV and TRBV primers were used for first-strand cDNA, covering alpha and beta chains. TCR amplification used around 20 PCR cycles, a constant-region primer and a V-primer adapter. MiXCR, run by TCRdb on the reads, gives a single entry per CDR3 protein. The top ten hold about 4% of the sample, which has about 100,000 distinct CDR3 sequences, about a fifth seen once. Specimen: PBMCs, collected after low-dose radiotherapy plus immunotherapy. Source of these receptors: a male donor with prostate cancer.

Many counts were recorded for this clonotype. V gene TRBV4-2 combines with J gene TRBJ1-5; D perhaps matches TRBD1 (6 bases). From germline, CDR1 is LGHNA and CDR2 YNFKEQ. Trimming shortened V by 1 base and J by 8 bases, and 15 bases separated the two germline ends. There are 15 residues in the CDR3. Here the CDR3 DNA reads TGTGCCAGCAGCCAAGGAGGGGGGGCGGGAAAGCCCCAGCATTTT. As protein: CASSQGGGAGKPQHF.

CDR3 DNA: TGTGCCAGCAGTTTATCCTTCCGGGGGGCGCTGGCCGGGGAGCTGTTTTTT. Its translation: CASSLSFRGALAGELFF. The V gene is TRBV27, the J gene TRBJ2-2, with D perhaps TRBD2 (7 bases). The germline V and J ends were trimmed by 0 bases and 6 bases, with 17 bases remaining between them. CDR1 is MNHEY, CDR2 SMNVEV, per germline (reference sequence). The CDR3 is made up of 17 amino acids.

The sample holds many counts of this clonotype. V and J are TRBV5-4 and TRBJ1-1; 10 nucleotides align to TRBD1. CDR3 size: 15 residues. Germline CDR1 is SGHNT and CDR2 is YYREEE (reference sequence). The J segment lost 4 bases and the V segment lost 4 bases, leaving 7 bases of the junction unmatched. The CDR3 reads CASSGRQGAPTEAFF. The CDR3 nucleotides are TGTGCCAGCAGCGGAAGACAGGGGGCACCCACTGAAGCTTTCTTT.

DNA for the CDR3: TGTGCCAGCAGGCGCAGCCGCGACGAGCAGTACTTC. Amino acids: CASRRSRDEQYF. The chain employs TRBV28 and TRBJ2-7; no firm D call. This CDR3 spans 12 amino acids. V lost 6 bases and J lost 5, with 11 bases in between. Germline assignment: CDR1 MDHEN and CDR2 SYDVKM.

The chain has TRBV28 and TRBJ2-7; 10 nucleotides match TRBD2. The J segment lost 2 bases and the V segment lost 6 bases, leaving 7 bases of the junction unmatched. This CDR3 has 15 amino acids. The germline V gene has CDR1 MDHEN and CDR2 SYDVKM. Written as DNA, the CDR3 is TGTGCCAGCAGAACCGGGACTAGCGTTCCCTACGAGCAGTACTTC. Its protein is CASRTGTSVPYEQYF.

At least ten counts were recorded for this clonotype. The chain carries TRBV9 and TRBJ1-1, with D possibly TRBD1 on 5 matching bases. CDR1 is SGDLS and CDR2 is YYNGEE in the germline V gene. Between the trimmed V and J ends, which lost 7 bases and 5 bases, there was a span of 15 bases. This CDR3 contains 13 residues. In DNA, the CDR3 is TGTGCCAGCGCGGGGGTGCGAGGAACTGAAGCTTTCTTT. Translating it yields CASAGVRGTEAFF.

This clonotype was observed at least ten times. The CDR3 DNA sequence: TGCGCCAGCAAACTTGGGGTCCAAACTAATGAAAAACTGTTTTTT. Residues: CASKLGVQTNEKLFF. V usage is TRBV5-1 and J usage is TRBJ1-4; the D is unclear. CDR1 is SGHRS and CDR2 is YFSETQ in the germline V gene. The V end was cut by 6 bases, the J end by 1 base, with 13 bases between. The CDR3 covers 15 residues.

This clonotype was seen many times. In DNA form, the CDR3 reads TGTGCCAGCAGACTGACTAGCGGGGTGGATACGCAGTATTTT. Translated: CASRLTSGVDTQYF. The rearrangement links TRBV6-1 to TRBJ2-3; 11 bases match TRBD2. Trimming took 6 bases from V and 6 from J; bases not matched to a gene: 5. The CDR3 is 14 amino acids. Per the germline V gene, CDR1 is MNHNS and CDR2 is SASEGT.

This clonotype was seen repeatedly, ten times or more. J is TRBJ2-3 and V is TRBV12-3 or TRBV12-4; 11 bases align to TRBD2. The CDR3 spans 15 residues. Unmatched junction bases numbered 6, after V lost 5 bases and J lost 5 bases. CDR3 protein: CASSGGLAAGDTQYF. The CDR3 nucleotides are TGTGCCAGCAGTGGGGGACTAGCGGCTGGAGATACGCAGTATTTT.

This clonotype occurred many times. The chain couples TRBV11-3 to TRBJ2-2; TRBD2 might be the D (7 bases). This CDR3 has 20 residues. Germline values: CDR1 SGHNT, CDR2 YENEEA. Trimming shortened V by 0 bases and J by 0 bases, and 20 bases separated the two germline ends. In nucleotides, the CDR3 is TGTGCCAGCAGCTTAGAAGGCCCCTGGGCGGGGGCCCCGAACACCGGGGAGCTGTTTTTT. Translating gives CASSLEGPWAGAPNTGELFF. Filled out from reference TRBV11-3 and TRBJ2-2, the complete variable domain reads EAGVVQSPRYKIIEKKQPVAFWCNPISGHNTLYWYLQNLGQGPELLIRYENEEAVDDSQLPKDRFSAERLKGVDSTLKIQPAELGDSAVYLCASSLEGPWAGAPNTGELFFGEGSRLTVL.

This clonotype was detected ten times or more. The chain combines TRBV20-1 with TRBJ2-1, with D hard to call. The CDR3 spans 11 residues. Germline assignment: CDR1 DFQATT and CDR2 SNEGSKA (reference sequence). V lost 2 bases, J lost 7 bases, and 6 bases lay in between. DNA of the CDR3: TGCAGTGCTAGATGGCGGAATGAGCAGTTCTTC. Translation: CSARWRNEQFF.

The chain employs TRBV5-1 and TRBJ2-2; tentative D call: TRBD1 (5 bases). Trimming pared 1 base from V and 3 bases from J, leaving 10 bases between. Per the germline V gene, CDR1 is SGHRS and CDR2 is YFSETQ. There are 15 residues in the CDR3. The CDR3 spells CASSLLGPDTGELFF. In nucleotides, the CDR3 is TGCGCCAGCAGCTTGTTGGGGCCAGACACCGGGGAGCTGTTTTTT.

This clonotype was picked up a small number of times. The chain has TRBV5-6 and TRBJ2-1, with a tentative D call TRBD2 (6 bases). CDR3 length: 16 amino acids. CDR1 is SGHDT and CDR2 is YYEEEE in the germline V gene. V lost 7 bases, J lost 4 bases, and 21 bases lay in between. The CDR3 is CASWSLTSGNYNEQFF. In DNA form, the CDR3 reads TGTGCCAGCTGGTCTTTGACTAGTGGAAATTACAATGAGCAGTTCTTC.

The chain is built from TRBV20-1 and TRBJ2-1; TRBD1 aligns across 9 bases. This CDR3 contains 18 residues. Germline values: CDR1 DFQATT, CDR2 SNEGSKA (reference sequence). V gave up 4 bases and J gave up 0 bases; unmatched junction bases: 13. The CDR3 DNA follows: TGCAGTGCTAACCCCCCCGGACGGGGACAGGGCTCCTACAATGAGCAGTTCTTC. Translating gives CSANPPGRGQGSYNEQFF.

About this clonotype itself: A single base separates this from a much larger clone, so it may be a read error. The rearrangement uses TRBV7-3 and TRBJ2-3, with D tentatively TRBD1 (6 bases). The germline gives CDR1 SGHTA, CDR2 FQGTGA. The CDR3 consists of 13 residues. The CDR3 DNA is TGTGCCGGCAGCCCCCAAGGGGGAGATACGCAGTATTTT. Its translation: CAGSPQGGDTQYF.

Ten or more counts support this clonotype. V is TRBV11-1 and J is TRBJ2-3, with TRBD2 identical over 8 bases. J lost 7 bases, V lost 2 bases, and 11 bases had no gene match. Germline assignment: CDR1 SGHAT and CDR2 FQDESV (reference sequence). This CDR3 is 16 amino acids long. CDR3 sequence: CASSLPRRRGANTQYF. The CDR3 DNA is TGTGCCAGCAGCTTACCTCGAAGGCGGGGGGCTAATACGCAGTATTTT.

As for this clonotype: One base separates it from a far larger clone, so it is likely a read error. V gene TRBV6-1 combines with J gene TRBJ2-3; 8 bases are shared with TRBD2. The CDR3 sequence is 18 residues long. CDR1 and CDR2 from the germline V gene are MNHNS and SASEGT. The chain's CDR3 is CASSYAPGGAFGLDTHYF. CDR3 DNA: TGTGCCAGCAGTTACGCCCCGGGGGGGGCGTTCGGTTTAGATACGCATTATTTT.

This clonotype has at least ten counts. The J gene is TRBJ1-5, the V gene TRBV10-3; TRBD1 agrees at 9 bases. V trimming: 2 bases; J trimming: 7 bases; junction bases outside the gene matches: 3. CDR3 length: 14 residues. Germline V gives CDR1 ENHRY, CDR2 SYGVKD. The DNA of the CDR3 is TGTGCCATCAGTGAGAGACAGGGGGACCAGCCCCAGCATTTT. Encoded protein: CAISERQGDQPQHF.

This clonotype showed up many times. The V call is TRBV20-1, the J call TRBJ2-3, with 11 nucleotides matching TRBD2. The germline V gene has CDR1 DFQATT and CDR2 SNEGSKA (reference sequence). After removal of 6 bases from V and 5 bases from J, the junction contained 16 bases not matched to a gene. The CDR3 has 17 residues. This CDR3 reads CSAPGGWSGLAVDTQYF. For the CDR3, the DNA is TGCAGTGCGCCGGGGGGATGGTCGGGACTAGCGGTAGATACGCAGTATTTT.